This T cell receptor (beta chain) emerged from a study of CD8 T cells in ankylosing spondylitis. TCRdb independently ran MiXCR on the 5' RACE reads; one entry per CDR3 protein. The profile shows 350,000 or so distinct CDR3 sequences, roughly 14% of them singletons. With 2 bases clipped from V and 17 bases from J, the junction kept 18 bases outside the gene matches. The CDR3 has 15 residues. Germline V gene lookup returns CDR1 GTSNPN and CDR2 SVGIG (reference sequence). This clonotype came up a few times. Specimen: blood, either unsorted or a sorted T cell fraction (not recorded which). The rearrangement joins TRBV30 to TRBJ1-6, with 7 bases identical to TRBD1. The origin of this receptor is a male donor with ankylosing spondylitis or in good health (not recorded which). In DNA form, the CDR3 reads TGTGCCTGGAGTACCCGACAGGGCCGGGGTCACCCCTTCCACTTT. It yields the protein CAWSTRQGRGHPFHF.